Each of the 9 T cell receptor beta chains below was sequenced from the same sample in a study of blood T cell repertoires in COVID-19. Sequencing used immunoSEQ multiplex PCR; TCRdb keeps in-frame clones, though not all of them. The table shows about 140,000 clones, with around nine tenths occurring only once. The sample was peripheral blood. The receptor source for this set is a man in his fifties or sixties with active or convalescent COVID-19.

The chain uses TRBV2 and TRBJ1-2; 7 bases are shared with TRBD1. CDR3 size: 15 residues. Trimming took 1 base from V and 3 from J; bases not matched to a gene: 5. Germline V gives CDR1 SNHLY, CDR2 FYNNEI. DNA for the CDR3: TGTGCCAGCAGTGAAGGGGGGACAGTCTACTATGGCTACACCTTC. Translated, it gives CASSEGGTVYYGYTF.

The chain combines TRBV6-6 with TRBJ2-1, with TRBD2 matching 8 bases. Germline V gene data show CDR1 as MNHNY and CDR2 as SVGAGI (reference sequence). This CDR3 is built from 15 residues. Trimming took 6 bases from V and 9 from J; bases not matched to a gene: 13. CDR3 nucleotides: TGTGCCAGCAGGCCGGGACTAGAGATCCCGGGTGAGCAGTTCTTC. Its translation is CASRPGLEIPGEQFF.

As to this clone: Other DNA sequences within the sample encode an identical CDR3. V usage is TRBV5-1 and J usage is TRBJ1-4, with 9 bases matching TRBD1. The CDR3 loop spans 14 amino acids. J gave up 8 bases and V 3 bases, and 5 bases lay outside the gene matches. Germline CDR1 reads SGHRS; CDR2 reads YFSETQ. CDR3 protein: CASSSGQGNEKLFF. The CDR3, as DNA: TGCGCCAGCAGCTCGGGACAGGGAAACGAAAAACTGTTTTTT.

The chain couples TRBV19 to TRBJ2-2; possibly TRBD1 for D (6 bases). Germline CDR1 LNHDA, CDR2 SQIVND (reference sequence). The V gene lost 5 bases and the J gene lost 6 bases, with 16 bases spanning the gap. The CDR3 extends over 15 amino acids. CDR3 sequence (DNA): TGTGCCAGTAGTGTACAGGGCTGGGTCCCCGGGGAGCTGTTTTTT. It encodes CASSVQGWVPGELFF.

The chain joins TRBV28 to TRBJ2-5; the D is unclear. The ends were cut back, 3 bases at V and 3 bases at J, with 8 bases in the middle. Germline-derived CDR1 and CDR2 are MDHEN and SYDVKM. This CDR3 comprises 13 residues. For the CDR3, the DNA is TGTGCCAGCAGTTTTAGCTACGAAGAGACCCAGTACTTC. Translating it yields CASSFSYEETQYF. Variable domain in full (rest from reference TRBV28 and TRBJ2-5): DVKVTQSSRYLVKRTGEKVFLECVQDMDHENMFWYRQDPGLGLRLIYFSYDVKMKEKGDIPEGYSVSREKKERFSLILESASTNQTSMYLCASSFSYEETQYFGPGTRLLVL.

This clone was seen a single time. V and J are TRBV11-2 and TRBJ2-7; TRBD2 might be the D (6 bases). The CDR3 loop spans 14 amino acids. Germline V gene lookup returns CDR1 SGHAT and CDR2 FQNNGV. V was clipped by 4 bases and J by 2 bases, with 12 bases between them. In DNA, the CDR3 is TGTGCCAGCAGCTCCAGTGCGGGGCCCTACGAGCAGTACTTC. Protein: CASSSSAGPYEQYF.

This clone was seen a few times. The rearrangement links TRBV9 to TRBJ2-7; possibly TRBD1 for D (5 bases). Germline CDR1 SGDLS, CDR2 YYNGEE. The CDR3 loop spans 15 amino acids. V was trimmed by 3 bases and J by 4 bases, leaving 17 bases between them. The DNA for the CDR3 is TGTGCCAGCAGCGCGTCGACAGAGCCCTGGTACGAGCAGTACTTC. It codes for CASSASTEPWYEQYF.

The V and J genes are TRBV28 and TRBJ2-7; the match to TRBD1 covers 8 bases. Germline V gives CDR1 MDHEN, CDR2 SYDVKM. This CDR3 contains 12 residues. V lost 10 bases to trimming and J lost 3 bases; unmatched junction nucleotides: 5. CDR3 residues: CATRTGSYEQYF. DNA for the CDR3: TGTGCCACCAGGACAGGGAGCTACGAGCAGTACTTC. The full variable domain, rest sourced from reference TRBV28 and TRBJ2-7, is DVKVTQSSRYLVKRTGEKVFLECVQDMDHENMFWYRQDPGLGLRLIYFSYDVKMKEKGDIPEGYSVSREKKERFSLILESASTNQTSMYLCATRTGSYEQYFGPGTRLTVT.

The chain uses TRBV5-1 and TRBJ1-2; 9 positions agree with TRBD1. Germline CDR1 is SGHRS and CDR2 is YFSETQ. CDR3 length equals 15 residues. Trimming took 4 bases from V and 4 from J; bases not matched to a gene: 8. Here the CDR3 DNA reads TGCGCCAGCAGCCTACCCGGGACAGGGAGCTATGGCTACACCTTC. Encoded protein: CASSLPGTGSYGYTF.